Below, 29 T cell receptor beta chains from the same sample are listed, as sequenced in a study of blood T cell repertoires in COVID-19. TCRdb's copy holds only in-frame clones and misses some; the assay was immunoSEQ multiplex PCR. The sample lists roughly 420,000 clones, roughly 90% occurring once. Sequenced material: PBMCs or T cells enriched from blood (not recorded which). All receptors derive from a woman aged 25-40 years with acute COVID-19.

This clone has more than one count but fewer than ten. The same CDR3 also results from other DNA sequences found in this sample. V and J are TRBV5-1 and TRBJ1-1; D possibly corresponds to TRBD1 (6 bases). Per the germline V gene, CDR1 is SGHRS and CDR2 is YFSETQ. V was cut by 0 bases and J by 0 bases, with 6 bases left in between. This CDR3 comprises 14 residues. CDR3 in amino acids: CASSLGTVNTEAFF. In nucleotides, the CDR3 is TGCGCCAGCAGCTTGGGGACAGTGAACACTGAAGCTTTCTTT. Combining the CDR3 with reference TRBV5-1 and TRBJ1-1 gives the whole variable domain KAGVTQTPRYLIKTRGQQVTLSCSPISGHRSVSWYQQTPGQGLQFLFEYFSETQRNKGNFPGRFSGRQFSNSRSEMNVSTLELGDSALYLCASSLGTVNTEAFFGQGTRLTVV.

This clone was recorded once. The chain recombines TRBV2 with TRBJ2-4, with 9 positions matching TRBD2. The CDR3 spans 13 residues. From germline, CDR1 is SNHLY and CDR2 FYNNEI. Germline trimming cut 1 base from V and 13 bases from J; bases unmatched to any gene: 5. The CDR3 spells CASSEVLAGPQYF. The CDR3 DNA follows: TGTGCCAGCAGTGAAGTCCTAGCGGGGCCGCAGTACTTC.

The chain employs TRBV6-6 and TRBJ1-5, with D maybe TRBD1 (6 bases). CDR3 length equals 17 residues. Germline values: CDR1 MNHNY, CDR2 SVGAGI (reference sequence). The V end was cut by 5 bases, the J end by 1 base, with 18 bases between. CDR3 nucleotide sequence: TGTGCCAGCAGTCCCCGGTCCAGGGGTAGGAGCAATCAGCCCCAGCATTTT. Amino acids: CASSPRSRGRSNQPQHF.

The chain carries TRBV30 and TRBJ2-3, with D possibly matching TRBD1 (5 bases). Trimming shortened V by 3 bases and J by 1 base, and 11 bases separated the two germline ends. CDR3 size: 14 residues. Germline lookup yields CDR1 GTSNPN and CDR2 SVGIG (reference sequence). CDR3: CAWRDDRRTDTQYF. The DNA for the CDR3 is TGTGCCTGGAGAGACGACAGACGCACAGATACGCAGTATTTT.

This clone was seen once. The chain has TRBV9 and TRBJ1-2, with D perhaps matching TRBD1 (6 bases). The CDR3 spans 13 residues. Germline V gene lookup returns CDR1 SGDLS and CDR2 YYNGEE. V was trimmed by 4 bases and J by 8 bases, leaving 15 bases between them. The CDR3: CASSLTTGTGYTF. The CDR3 DNA sequence: TGTGCCAGCAGCCTCACCACAGGGACCGGCTACACCTTC.

DNA for the CDR3: TGTGCCAGCAAGACAGGGTTACTGAATGAAAAACTGTTTTTT. Its translation is CASKTGLLNEKLFF. J is TRBJ1-4 and V is TRBV2, with 7 bases identical to TRBD1. Germline values: CDR1 SNHLY, CDR2 FYNNEI. The CDR3 contains 14 residues. V trimming: 7 bases; J trimming: 5 bases; junction bases outside the gene matches: 7.

The chain joins TRBV10-2 to TRBJ1-1, with TRBD1 matching over 12 bases. The CDR3 has 15 amino acids. With 4 bases clipped from V and 3 bases from J, the junction kept 3 bases outside the gene matches. Germline CDR1 reads WSHSY; CDR2 reads SAAADI. The CDR3 sequence is CASSVRDRGHTEAFF. DNA for the CDR3: TGCGCCAGCAGTGTCCGGGACAGGGGGCACACTGAAGCTTTCTTT.

This clone appeared a single time. The chain combines TRBV18 with TRBJ2-7; the D gene is possibly TRBD1 (5 bases). CDR1 is KGHSH, CDR2 LQKENI, per germline. The CDR3 contains 15 residues. Trimming left V 2 bases short and J 3 bases short, with 14 bases between. The chain's CDR3 is CASSPYDSTSYEQYF. The CDR3 bases are TGTGCCAGCTCACCATACGACAGTACAAGCTACGAGCAGTACTTC.

This clone was seen just once. V and J are TRBV5-1 and TRBJ1-1; 9 bases align to TRBD1. Germline CDR1 is SGHRS and CDR2 is YFSETQ. After removal of 9 bases from V and 1 base from J, the junction contained 7 bases not matched to a gene. The CDR3 is made up of 14 amino acids. The CDR3 loop reads CATRTGAGNTEAFF. DNA for the CDR3: TGCGCCACCCGGACAGGGGCGGGGAACACTGAAGCTTTCTTT.

The V gene is TRBV19, the J gene TRBJ1-3; D uncertain. Germline V gene sequence: CDR1 LNHDA, CDR2 SQIVND (reference sequence). Trimming took off 4 bases at V and 0 bases at J, with 13 bases between the two ends. This CDR3 has 16 amino acids. The CDR3 nucleotides are TGTGCCAGTAGTACCCATCACACATTCTCTGGAAACACCATATATTTT. As protein: CASSTHHTFSGNTIYF.

The V and J genes are TRBV7-2 and TRBJ1-2; no clear D. CDR1 and CDR2 from the germline V gene are SGHTA and FQGNSA. The CDR3 totals 15 residues. The V end was cut by 1 base, the J end by 6 bases, with 15 bases between. This CDR3 is CASSLGQVGGNGYTF. The DNA of the CDR3 is TGTGCCAGCAGCTTAGGTCAGGTGGGAGGGAATGGCTACACCTTC.

V gene TRBV27 combines with J gene TRBJ2-1; 9 bases agree with TRBD2. From germline, CDR1 is MNHEY and CDR2 SMNVEV (reference sequence). The V and J ends lost 2 bases and 9 bases, in that order; junction bases with no gene match: 11. The CDR3 length is 16 residues. The CDR3 sequence: CASSLIRRGGPGEQFF. Written as DNA, the CDR3 is TGTGCCAGCAGTTTAATCCGGCGGGGGGGCCCGGGTGAGCAGTTCTTC.

The rearrangement links TRBV10-1 to TRBJ2-7, with unresolved D. Germline V gene sequence: CDR1 WNHNN, CDR2 SYGVQD (reference sequence). Trimming cost V 3 bases and J 3 bases, with 9 bases left between them. CDR3 size: 13 residues. CDR3 nucleotides: TGCGCCAGCAGTGACGACGGAGACTACGAGCAGTACTTC. This codes for CASSDDGDYEQYF.

The V call is TRBV27, the J call TRBJ2-4; D is unclear. CDR1 and CDR2 (germline): MNHEY, SMNVEV (reference sequence). CDR3 length: 15 residues. Trimming took 3 bases from V and 0 from J, leaving 9 bases between them. CDR3 sequence reads: CASSFSDGAKNIQYF. In DNA, the CDR3 is TGTGCCAGCAGTTTCAGTGATGGAGCCAAAAACATTCAGTACTTC.

The V and J genes are TRBV13 and TRBJ1-1; no clear D gene. Germline V gene data show CDR1 as PRHDT and CDR2 as FYEKMQ (reference sequence). This CDR3 has 14 amino acids. Trimming took 7 bases from V and 2 from J, leaving 14 bases between them. The CDR3, as DNA: TGTGCCAGCACCTCGCGGGGTCATAACACTGAAGCTTTCTTT. Encoded protein: CASTSRGHNTEAFF.

The gene calls are TRBV11-2 and TRBJ1-5, with 9 bases fitting TRBD1. The V and J ends lost 6 bases and 5 bases, in that order; junction bases with no gene match: 17. Germline CDR1 and CDR2: SGHAT and FQNNGV. The CDR3 loop spans 18 amino acids. CDR3 bases: TGTGCCAGCAGTAAGACAAATCCCGGGGACAGGGAAGATCAGCCCCAGCATTTT. Translating it yields CASSKTNPGDREDQPQHF.

The chain employs TRBV30 and TRBJ2-1; 7 bases match TRBD2. The CDR3 covers 16 residues. V was clipped by 2 bases and J by 8 bases; unmatched bases: 15. Germline CDR1 and CDR2: GTSNPN and SVGIG (reference sequence). The CDR3 DNA is TGTGCCTGGAGTTCCCGGTGGGCTAGCGGAGGACATGAGCAGTTCTTC. It yields the protein CAWSSRWASGGHEQFF.

The chain uses TRBV9 and TRBJ1-3; D might be TRBD1 (6 bases). Per the germline V gene, CDR1 is SGDLS and CDR2 is YYNGEE. The CDR3 runs to 15 residues. The ends were cut back, 4 bases at V and 1 base at J, with 12 bases in the middle. The CDR3 nucleotides read TGTGCCAGCAGCCCACCAGGGGCTTCTGGAAACACCATATATTTT. Its translation: CASSPPGASGNTIYF.

The rearrangement links TRBV30 to TRBJ1-4; tentative D call: TRBD1 (6 bases). V was pared by 2 bases and J by 8 bases, with 15 bases between. This CDR3 is 14 amino acids long. Germline lookup yields CDR1 GTSNPN and CDR2 SVGIG (reference sequence). CDR3 in DNA: TGTGCCTGGAGTTCAGGGGCAACCTTAGAAAAACTGTTTTTT. Its protein is CAWSSGATLEKLFF.

The chain's CDR3 is CSVEEGQTVNYGYTF. The CDR3 DNA reads TGCAGCGTTGAAGAGGGCCAGACAGTGAACTATGGCTACACCTTC. The V gene is TRBV29-1, the J gene TRBJ1-2; possible D gene TRBD1, 5 bases. This CDR3 region has 15 residues. Germline-derived CDR1 and CDR2 are SQVTM and ANQGSEA. Trimming stripped 0 bases from V and 2 bases from J, with 13 bases between. The full variable domain, completed using reference TRBV29-1 and TRBJ1-2, is SAVISQKPSRDICQRGTSLTIQCQVDSQVTMMFWYRQQPGQSLTLIATANQGSEATYESGFVIDKFPISRPNLTFSTLTVSNMSPEDSSIYLCSVEEGQTVNYGYTFGSGTRLTVV.

This chain connects TRBV5-6 to TRBJ2-1; the D is unclear. This CDR3 is built from 12 residues. CDR1 and CDR2 (germline): SGHDT, YYEEEE. The V end lost 4 bases, the J end lost 10 bases, and 12 bases lay between the germline ends. CDR3 protein: CASSEAVGEQFF. CDR3 in DNA: TGTGCCAGCAGCGAAGCAGTCGGGGAGCAGTTCTTC. The full variable domain, rest sourced from reference TRBV5-6 and TRBJ2-1, is DAGVTQSPTHLIKTRGQQVTLRCSPKSGHDTVSWYQQALGQGPQFIFQYYEEEERQRGNFPDRFSGHQFPNYSSELNVNALLLGDSALYLCASSEAVGEQFFGPGTRLTVL.

The V gene is TRBV18, the J gene TRBJ1-5, with 7 bases lining up with TRBD1. Germline CDR1 KGHSH, CDR2 LQKENI. The CDR3 covers 14 residues. The J segment lost 2 bases and the V segment lost 4 bases, leaving 2 bases of the junction unmatched. The CDR3 region has the DNA TGTGCCAGCTCACTTGACAGGGGCAATCAGCCCCAGCATTTT. This codes for CASSLDRGNQPQHF.

The genes are TRBV7-2 and TRBJ1-5; D is ambiguous. CDR1 is SGHTA and CDR2 is FQGNSA in the germline V gene. Trimming removed 3 bases at V and 7 bases at J, with 25 bases between. The CDR3 loop spans 18 amino acids. The CDR3 reads CASSLTPSVFLAGQPQHF. The CDR3 nucleotides are TGTGCCAGCAGCTTGACACCCTCCGTCTTCCTAGCGGGGCAGCCCCAGCATTTT. Full variable domain (rest looked up from reference TRBV7-2 and TRBJ1-5): GAGVSQSPSNKVTEKGKDVELRCDPISGHTALYWYRQSLGQGLEFLIYFQGNSAPDKSGLPSDRFSAERTGGSVSTLTIQRTQQEDSAVYLCASSLTPSVFLAGQPQHFGDGTRLSIL.

The chain is built from TRBV12-5 and TRBJ2-7; TRBD1 aligns across 10 bases. CDR3 length: 15 amino acids. CDR1 and CDR2 (germline): LGHNT, FRNRAP. With 4 bases clipped from V and 2 bases from J, the junction kept 5 bases outside the gene matches. The CDR3 is CASGSDRGSPYEQYF. For the CDR3, the DNA is TGTGCTAGTGGTTCGGACAGGGGGTCCCCCTACGAGCAGTACTTC.

This chain joins TRBV2 and TRBJ1-5; D is perhaps TRBD1 (5 bases). The V end was cut by 3 bases, the J end by 9 bases, with 15 bases between. CDR3 length: 14 amino acids. Germline CDR1 reads SNHLY; CDR2 reads FYNNEI. The CDR3, as DNA: TGTGCCAGCAGTGACGTAGGGGCGCAGTGGCCCCAGCATTTT. The encoded protein is CASSDVGAQWPQHF.

The chain uses TRBV19 and TRBJ2-7; a possible D gene is TRBD1 (6 bases). Germline values: CDR1 LNHDA, CDR2 SQIVND (reference sequence). V was pared by 3 bases and J by 3 bases, with 15 bases between. The CDR3 is 15 residues long. This CDR3 is CASSIGQLVLYEQYF. The CDR3 DNA is TGTGCCAGTAGTATTGGACAGTTGGTCCTCTACGAGCAGTACTTC.

The rearrangement joins TRBV5-1 to TRBJ1-6, with D hard to call. Germline CDR1 reads SGHRS; CDR2 reads YFSETQ. This CDR3 spans 15 amino acids. V was clipped by 0 bases and J by 8 bases, with 12 bases between them. The CDR3 region has the DNA TGCGCCAGCAGCTTGGGTAGGACTAAGGATTCACCCCTCCACTTT. Translating it yields CASSLGRTKDSPLHF.

This clone was detected only a few times. The rearrangement links TRBV24-1 to TRBJ2-3; TRBD1 agrees at 9 bases. Per the germline V gene, CDR1 is KGHDR and CDR2 is SFDVKD. This CDR3 contains 17 residues. The V and J ends lost 0 bases and 5 bases, in that order; junction bases with no gene match: 8. As DNA, the CDR3 is TGTGCCACCAGTGATTTGCGACGACAGGGGGTGGAAGATACGCAGTATTTT. Translated, it gives CATSDLRRQGVEDTQYF.

V usage is TRBV5-1 and J usage is TRBJ1-2; 7 nucleotides line up with TRBD1. V lost 2 bases, J lost 7 bases, and 5 bases stayed unmatched. This CDR3 comprises 13 residues. CDR1 and CDR2 from the germline V gene are SGHRS and YFSETQ. The DNA for the CDR3 is TGCGCCAGCAGCTTCCAGGGGGAGTTTGGCTACACCTTC. Translation: CASSFQGEFGYTF. Full variable domain (outside the CDR3, taken from reference TRBV5-1 and TRBJ1-2): KAGVTQTPRYLIKTRGQQVTLSCSPISGHRSVSWYQQTPGQGLQFLFEYFSETQRNKGNFPGRFSGRQFSNSRSEMNVSTLELGDSALYLCASSFQGEFGYTFGSGTRLTVV.